This T cell receptor (beta chain) emerged from a study of blood T cell repertoires in COVID-19. The wider study: Sites in the United States, Italy and Spain provided acute and convalescent COVID-19 samples. The cDNA or gDNA used as material had been derived from T cells, B-cell-depleted T cells, or PBMCs.

The CDR3 extends over 14 amino acids. Trimming removed 6 bases from V and 1 base from J, with 12 bases in between. CDR1 is LNHDA, CDR2 SQIVND, per germline (reference sequence). Source study methods: From reference gene primer amplification, estimates of nucleated cell counts were derived. Method: immunoSEQ multiplex PCR; TCRdb's copy keeps in-frame clones and lacks some. Clone size and the V and J calls come from that table; the DNA yielded D and trimming. The top ten clones hold approximately 13% of a sample with tens of thousands of clones, about four fifths of them seen once. The sample was peripheral blood. This TCR was sampled from a woman older than 75 with acute or convalescent COVID-19. The rearrangement links TRBV19 to TRBJ1-2; D is undetermined. This CDR3 is CASRAWGGNYGYTF. In DNA form, the CDR3 reads TGTGCCAGTAGGGCGTGGGGAGGTAACTATGGCTACACCTTC.